This TCR beta chain came from a study of blood T cell repertoires in COVID-19. The wider study: In each case, the material was cDNA or gDNA derived from T cells, B-cell-depleted T cells, or PBMCs.

Generated by immunoSEQ multiplex PCR, the TCRdb table keeps only in-frame clones and is missing some. The sample records approximately 37,000 clones, about nine tenths being singletons. A single count supports this clone. Sequenced input: peripheral blood. The sequence came from a man aged 50 to 60 with active COVID-19.

CDR3 DNA: TGTGCCACCAGCAGAGCACGACTAGCGGTCCAGAGCTCCTACGAGCAGTACTTC. Amino acids: CATSRARLAVQSSYEQYF. V is TRBV15 and J is TRBJ2-7, with TRBD2 matching over 9 bases. CDR3 length: 18 residues. Trimming took 1 base from V and 0 from J; bases not matched to a gene: 10. CDR1 is LNHNV and CDR2 is YYDKDF in the germline V gene (reference sequence).